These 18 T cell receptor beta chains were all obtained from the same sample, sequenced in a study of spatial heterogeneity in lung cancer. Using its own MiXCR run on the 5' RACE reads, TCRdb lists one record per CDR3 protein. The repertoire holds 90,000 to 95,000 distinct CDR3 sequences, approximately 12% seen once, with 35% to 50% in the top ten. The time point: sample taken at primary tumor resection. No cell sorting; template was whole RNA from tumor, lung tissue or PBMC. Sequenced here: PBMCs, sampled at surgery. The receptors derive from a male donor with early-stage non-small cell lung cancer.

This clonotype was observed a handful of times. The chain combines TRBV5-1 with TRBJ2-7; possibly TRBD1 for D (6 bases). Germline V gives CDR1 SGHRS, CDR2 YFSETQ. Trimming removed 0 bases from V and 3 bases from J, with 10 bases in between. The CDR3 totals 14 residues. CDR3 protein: CASSLARGIYEQYF. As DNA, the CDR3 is TGCGCCAGCAGCTTGGCCAGGGGAATCTACGAGCAGTACTTC. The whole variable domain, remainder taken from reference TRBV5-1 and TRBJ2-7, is KAGVTQTPRYLIKTRGQQVTLSCSPISGHRSVSWYQQTPGQGLQFLFEYFSETQRNKGNFPGRFSGRQFSNSRSEMNVSTLELGDSALYLCASSLARGIYEQYFGPGTRLTVT.

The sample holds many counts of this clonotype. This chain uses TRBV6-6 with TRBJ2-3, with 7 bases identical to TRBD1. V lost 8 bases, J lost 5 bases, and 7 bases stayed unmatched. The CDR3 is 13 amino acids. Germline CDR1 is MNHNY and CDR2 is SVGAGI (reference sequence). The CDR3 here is CASSGQARDTQYF. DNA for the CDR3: TGTGCCAGCTCCGGACAGGCCAGAGATACGCAGTATTTT.

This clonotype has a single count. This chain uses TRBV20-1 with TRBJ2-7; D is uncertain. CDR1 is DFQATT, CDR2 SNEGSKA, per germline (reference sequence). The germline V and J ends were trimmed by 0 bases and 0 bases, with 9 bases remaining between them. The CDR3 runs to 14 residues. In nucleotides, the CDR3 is TGCAGTGCTAGAGATGGGAAGAGCTCCTACGAGCAGTACTTC. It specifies CSARDGKSSYEQYF.

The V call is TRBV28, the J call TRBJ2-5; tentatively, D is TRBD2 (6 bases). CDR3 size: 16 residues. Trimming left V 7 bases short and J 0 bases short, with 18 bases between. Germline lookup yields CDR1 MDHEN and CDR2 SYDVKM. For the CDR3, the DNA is TGTGCCAGCAATCCCAGTGGCGGGGTTAACCAAGAGACCCAGTACTTC. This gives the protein CASNPSGGVNQETQYF.

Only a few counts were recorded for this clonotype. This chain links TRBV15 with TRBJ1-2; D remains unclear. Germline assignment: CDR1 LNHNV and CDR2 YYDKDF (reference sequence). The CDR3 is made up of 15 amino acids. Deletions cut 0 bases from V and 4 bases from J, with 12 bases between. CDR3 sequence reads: CATSRDRTEGYGYTF. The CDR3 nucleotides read TGTGCCACCAGCAGAGATCGGACGGAGGGCTATGGCTACACCTTC.

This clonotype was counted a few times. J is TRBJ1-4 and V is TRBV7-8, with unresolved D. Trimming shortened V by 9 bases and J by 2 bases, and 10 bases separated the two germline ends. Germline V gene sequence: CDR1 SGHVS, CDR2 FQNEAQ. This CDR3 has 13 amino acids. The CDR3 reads CASKDWTNEKLFF. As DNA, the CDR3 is TGTGCCAGTAAAGACTGGACTAATGAAAAACTGTTTTTT. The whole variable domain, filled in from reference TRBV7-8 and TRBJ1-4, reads GAGVSQSPRYKVAKRGQDVALRCDPISGHVSLFWYQQALGQGPEFLTYFQNEAQLDKSGLPSDRFFAERPEGSVSTLKIQRTQQEDSAVYLCASKDWTNEKLFFGSGTQLSVL.

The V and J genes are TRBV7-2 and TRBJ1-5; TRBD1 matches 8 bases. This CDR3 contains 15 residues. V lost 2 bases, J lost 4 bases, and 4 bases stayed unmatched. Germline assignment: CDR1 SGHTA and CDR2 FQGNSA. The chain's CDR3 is CASSLTTGGNQPQHF. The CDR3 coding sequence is TGTGCCAGCAGCTTAACTACAGGGGGAAATCAGCCCCAGCATTTT.

CDR3 protein: CASSSQTGPYEQYF. CDR3 DNA sequence: TGCGCCAGCAGCTCCCAGACAGGACCCTACGAGCAGTACTTC. The rearrangement uses TRBV5-1 and TRBJ2-7, with D possibly being TRBD1 (6 bases). The V end was cut by 3 bases, the J end by 2 bases, with 12 bases between. Germline assignment: CDR1 SGHRS and CDR2 YFSETQ. The CDR3 totals 14 residues.

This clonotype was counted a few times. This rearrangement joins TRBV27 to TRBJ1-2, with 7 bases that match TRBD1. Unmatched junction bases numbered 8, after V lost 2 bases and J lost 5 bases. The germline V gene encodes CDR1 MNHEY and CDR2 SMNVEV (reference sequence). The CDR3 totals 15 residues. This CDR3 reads CASSLAIGQDYGYTF. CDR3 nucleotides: TGTGCCAGCAGTTTAGCGATAGGACAGGATTATGGCTACACCTTC.

The CDR3 DNA reads as TGCGCCAGCAGCTCCAGGACTGGGTATGAGCAGTTCTTC. Protein product: CASSSRTGYEQFF. V and J are TRBV5-1 and TRBJ2-1; a possible D gene is TRBD2 (5 bases). This CDR3 contains 13 residues. Deletions cut 3 bases from V and 8 bases from J, with 12 bases between. CDR1 is SGHRS and CDR2 is YFSETQ in the germline V gene.

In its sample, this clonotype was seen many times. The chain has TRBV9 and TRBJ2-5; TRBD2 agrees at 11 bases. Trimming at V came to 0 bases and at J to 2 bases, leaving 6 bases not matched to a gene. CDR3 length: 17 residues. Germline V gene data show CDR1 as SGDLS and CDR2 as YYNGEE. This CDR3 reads CASSVGGGTSGQETQYF. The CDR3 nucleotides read TGTGCCAGCAGCGTAGGAGGGGGGACTAGCGGTCAAGAGACCCAGTACTTC. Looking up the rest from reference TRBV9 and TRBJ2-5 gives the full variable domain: DSGVTQTPKHLITATGQRVTLRCSPRSGDLSVYWYQQSLDQGLQFLIQYYNGEERAKGNILERFSAQQFPDLHSELNLSSLELGDSALYFCASSVGGGTSGQETQYFGPGTRLLVL.

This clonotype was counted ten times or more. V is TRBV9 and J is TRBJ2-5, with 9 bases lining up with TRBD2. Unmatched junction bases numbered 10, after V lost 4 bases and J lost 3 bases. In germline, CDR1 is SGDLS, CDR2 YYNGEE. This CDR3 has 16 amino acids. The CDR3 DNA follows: TGTGCCAGCAGCACCTATAGCGGGGGAGAAAAAGAGACCCAGTACTTC. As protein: CASSTYSGGEKETQYF.

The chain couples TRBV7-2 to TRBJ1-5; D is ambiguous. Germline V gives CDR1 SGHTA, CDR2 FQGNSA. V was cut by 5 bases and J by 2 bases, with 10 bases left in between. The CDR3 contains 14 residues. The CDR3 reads CASSIPGRNQPQHF. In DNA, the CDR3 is TGTGCCAGCAGCATACCGGGCCGCAATCAGCCCCAGCATTTT.

CDR3 protein: CATSDSAPEEQFF. CDR3 coding DNA: TGTGCCACCAGTGACTCAGCGCCCGAGGAGCAGTTCTTC. V and J are TRBV24-1 and TRBJ2-1; D is unresolved. Germline-derived CDR1 and CDR2 are KGHDR and SFDVKD. Trimming stripped 4 bases from V and 10 bases from J, with 13 bases between. The length of the CDR3 is 13 residues.

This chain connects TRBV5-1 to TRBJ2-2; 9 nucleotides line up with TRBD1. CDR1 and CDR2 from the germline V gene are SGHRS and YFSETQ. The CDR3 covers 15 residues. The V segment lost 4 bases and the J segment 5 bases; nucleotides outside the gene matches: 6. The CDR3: CASSRQGDPTGELFF. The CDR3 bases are TGCGCCAGCAGCCGACAGGGGGACCCAACCGGGGAGCTGTTTTTT.

The CDR3 DNA reads as TGTGCCAGCAGCCCGGGGACGGTCCAAGAGACCCAGTACTTC. Protein product: CASSPGTVQETQYF. This sequence joins TRBV11-3 and TRBJ2-5; D possibly uses TRBD1 or TRBD2 (5 bases each). The V gene lost 5 bases and the J gene lost 1 base, with 11 bases spanning the gap. There are 14 residues in the CDR3. The germline V gene has CDR1 SGHNT and CDR2 YENEEA.

The CDR3 sequence: CASRGRVYEKLFF. The CDR3 nucleotides are TGTGCCAGCCGAGGGAGGGTATATGAAAAACTGTTTTTT. J is TRBJ1-4 and V is TRBV6-1; D gene unclear. Germline CDR1 MNHNS, CDR2 SASEGT. V lost 8 bases to trimming and J lost 6 bases, with 13 bases between them. The CDR3 has 13 residues.

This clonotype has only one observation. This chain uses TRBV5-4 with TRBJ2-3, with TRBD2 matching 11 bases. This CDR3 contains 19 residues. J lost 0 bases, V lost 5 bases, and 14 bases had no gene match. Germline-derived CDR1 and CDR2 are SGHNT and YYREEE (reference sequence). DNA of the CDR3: TGTGCCAGCAGACCGCCGGGACTAGCGGTAAGGACCAGCACAGATACGCAGTATTTT. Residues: CASRPPGLAVRTSTDTQYF.